These 23 T cell receptor beta chains came from one sample sequenced in a study of blood T cells in healthy people across ages. Through a sample-barcoded 5' primer and a J-beta primer mix, a second PCR was run for roughly 6 to 11 cycles. In TCRdb, the 5' RACE reads were re-called with MiXCR into one record per CDR3 protein. Counted here are approximately 670,000 distinct CDR3 sequences, 40% to 50% occurring once; the ten biggest clones make up approximately 29%. Sequencing used blood. All receptors come from a man at least 80 years old in good health.

The table lists this clonotype with a few counts. This rearrangement joins TRBV18 to TRBJ2-7; D is possibly TRBD1 (5 bases). The V and J ends lost 0 bases and 5 bases respectively, with 11 bases between them. This CDR3 spans 14 amino acids. The V gene's germline CDR1 is KGHSH and CDR2 LQKENI. The CDR3: CASSPPGRAHEQYF. The DNA for the CDR3 is TGTGCCAGCTCACCACCGGGCAGGGCGCACGAGCAGTACTTC.

V and J are TRBV7-8 and TRBJ2-4, with 7 positions matching TRBD1. Germline V gives CDR1 SGHVS, CDR2 FQNEAQ. CDR3 length: 18 amino acids. Trimming cost V 5 bases and J 0 bases; bases outside gene matches: 13. The CDR3 DNA reads as TGTGCCAGCAGCCTCAGTGGGACAGACCCGGCAGCCAAAAACATTCAGTACTTC. This gives the protein CASSLSGTDPAAKNIQYF. Drawing the rest from reference TRBV7-8 and TRBJ2-4, the complete variable domain is GAGVSQSPRYKVAKRGQDVALRCDPISGHVSLFWYQQALGQGPEFLTYFQNEAQLDKSGLPSDRFFAERPEGSVSTLKIQRTQQEDSAVYLCASSLSGTDPAAKNIQYFGAGTRLSVL.

The rearrangement links TRBV30 to TRBJ2-7; 8 nucleotides match TRBD1. Trimming removed 1 base from V and 1 base from J; junction bases left unmatched: 3. The germline gives CDR1 GTSNPN, CDR2 SVGIG (reference sequence). This CDR3 spans 14 amino acids. This CDR3 reads CAWSEGQASYEQYF. CDR3 DNA sequence: TGTGCCTGGAGTGAGGGACAGGCGTCCTACGAGCAGTACTTC.

This clonotype was counted ten times or more. The chain carries TRBV20-1 and TRBJ2-7, with D unclear. From germline, CDR1 is DFQATT and CDR2 SNEGSKA (reference sequence). The CDR3 spans 13 residues. Between the trimmed V and J ends, which lost 6 bases and 1 base, there was a span of 13 bases. As DNA, the CDR3 is TGCAGTGCCCTTCTAGGCAGTTCCTACGAGCAGTACTTC. It codes for CSALLGSSYEQYF.

A remark on this clonotype: Possible read error: a much larger clone is one base away. The rearrangement uses TRBV10-3 and TRBJ2-1; no definite D call. Trimming removed 4 bases from V and 10 bases from J, with 8 bases in between. CDR3 size: 11 residues. Germline V gene lookup returns CDR1 ENHRY and CDR2 SYGVKD. CDR3 nucleotides: TGTGCCATCAGTGGAACATACGAGCAGTTCTTC. Protein: CAISGTYEQFF.

This chain uses TRBV9 with TRBJ2-1; tentative D call: TRBD2 (7 bases). Germline V gives CDR1 SGDLS, CDR2 YYNGEE. Trimming left V 2 bases short and J 8 bases short, with 20 bases between. This CDR3 is 16 amino acids long. CDR3 loop: CASSVVLGGAGDEQFF. As DNA, the CDR3 is TGTGCCAGCAGCGTGGTCTTGGGGGGGGCGGGCGATGAGCAGTTCTTC.

This clonotype turned up a few times. The gene calls are TRBV4-3 and TRBJ1-2; 10 bases are a match to TRBD1. Germline values: CDR1 LGHNA, CDR2 YSLEER. The CDR3 loop spans 22 amino acids. After removal of 0 bases from V and 0 bases from J, the junction contained 19 bases not matched to a gene. CDR3 in DNA: TGCGCCAGCAGCCAAGATCTTCAGGGTATCATGGGACAGGGGCCCACTAACTATGGCTACACCTTC. Its translation: CASSQDLQGIMGQGPTNYGYTF.

The rearrangement links TRBV4-3 to TRBJ2-7, with 8 positions matching TRBD1. CDR1 is LGHNA and CDR2 is YSLEER in the germline V gene. The CDR3 contains 15 residues. Trimming at V came to 0 bases and at J to 7 bases, leaving 8 bases not matched to a gene. The DNA for the CDR3 is TGCGCCAGCAGCCAAGAGTACGGACAGGGTTATGAGCAGTACTTC. It codes for CASSQEYGQGYEQYF.

This clonotype was seen only a few times. The chain links TRBV7-2 to TRBJ2-3, with D possibly matching TRBD1 (6 bases). Germline V CDR1 and CDR2: SGHTA, FQGNSA. The CDR3 has 15 residues. Trimming left V 4 bases short and J 0 bases short, with 11 bases between. CDR3 in amino acids: CASSSGVVSTDTQYF. CDR3 coding DNA: TGTGCCAGCAGCTCAGGGGTAGTAAGCACAGATACGCAGTATTTT.

The chain employs TRBV29-1 and TRBJ2-4; TRBD1 matches 11 bases. V shed 1 base and J 1 base; nucleotides not matched to a gene: 3. The CDR3 extends over 16 amino acids. Germline assignment: CDR1 SQVTM and CDR2 ANQGSEA. The CDR3, as DNA: TGCAGCGTTGAAGGGGACAGGGGGGGCGCCAAAAACATTCAGTACTTC. It encodes CSVEGDRGGAKNIQYF.

V usage is TRBV6-2 or TRBV6-3 and J usage is TRBJ2-7; perhaps TRBD1 as D (6 bases). Per germline, CDR1 MNHEY and CDR2 SVGEGT. V was cut by 6 bases and J by 9 bases, with 15 bases left in between. The CDR3 consists of 12 residues. The CDR3 bases are TGTGCCAGCAGATCCGACAGGAGGTCGCAGTACTTC. It specifies CASRSDRRSQYF.

The V and J genes are TRBV3-1 and TRBJ2-5; 10 bases match TRBD1. J lost 4 bases, V lost 6 bases, and 5 bases had no gene match. Per the germline V gene, CDR1 is LGHDT and CDR2 is YNNKEL (reference sequence). The CDR3 runs to 14 residues. In nucleotides, the CDR3 is TGTGCCAGCAGTCGAGACAGGGGGCCAGAGACCCAGTACTTC. It encodes CASSRDRGPETQYF.

The rearrangement uses TRBV25-1 and TRBJ1-5; D call uncertain. This CDR3 is built from 15 residues. The V end lost 3 bases, the J end lost 3 bases, and 12 bases lay between the germline ends. CDR1 and CDR2 (germline): MGHDK, SYGVNS. The CDR3 DNA is TGTGCCAGCAGTGACTCCCAACAGTTCAATCAGCCCCAGCATTTT. As protein: CASSDSQQFNQPQHF.

This clonotype was seen a few times. The chain is built from TRBV20-1 and TRBJ1-4; 8 bases agree with TRBD1. This CDR3 is built from 14 residues. Germline loops: CDR1 DFQATT, CDR2 SNEGSKA (reference sequence). The J segment lost 7 bases and the V segment lost 3 bases, leaving 7 bases of the junction unmatched. CDR3 sequence reads: CSARETGVVEKLFF. The CDR3, as DNA: TGCAGTGCTAGGGAGACAGGGGTTGTTGAAAAACTGTTTTTT.

The chain employs TRBV5-8 and TRBJ2-7, with a tentative D call TRBD2 (6 bases). V gave up 0 bases and J gave up 0 bases, with 10 bases separating them. The CDR3 totals 15 residues. From germline, CDR1 is SGHTS and CDR2 YDEGEE. The CDR3: CASSLDGGLSYEQYF. In DNA, the CDR3 is TGTGCCAGCAGCTTGGATGGAGGGCTCTCCTACGAGCAGTACTTC.

A note on this clonotype: The junction shows a germline mismatch at one end, possibly a read error. The rearrangement joins TRBV4-3 to TRBJ2-4; TRBD1 matches at 7 bases. The CDR3 length is 19 residues. Looked up from germline, CDR1 is LGHNA and CDR2 is YSLEER. DNA of the CDR3: TGCGCCAGCAGCCAAGAAGGGCGAGATCAGGGGGTGGGCAAAAACATTCAGTACTTT. This codes for CASSQEGRDQGVGKNIQYF.

The gene calls are TRBV10-1 and TRBJ2-7, with TRBD1 matching over 9 bases. J gave up 2 bases and V 4 bases, and 9 bases lay outside the gene matches. This CDR3 has 16 amino acids. Germline lookup yields CDR1 WNHNN and CDR2 SYGVQD (reference sequence). The CDR3 DNA reads TGCGCCAGCAGTGGGACAACCGGGACAGGGACCTACGAGCAGTACTTC. Translated: CASSGTTGTGTYEQYF.

This clonotype was observed at least ten times. The chain recombines TRBV7-2 with TRBJ2-1; 9 bases are a match to TRBD1. V lost 5 bases to trimming and J lost 9 bases; unmatched junction nucleotides: 11. The length of the CDR3 is 15 residues. CDR1 SGHTA and CDR2 FQGNSA come from the germline V gene. CDR3 nucleotides: TGTGCCAGCAGCCCCCATGACAGGGGGAGGGGTGAGCAGTTCTTC. This gives the protein CASSPHDRGRGEQFF.

This chain uses TRBV7-2 with TRBJ1-4; TRBD1 is a possible D gene (6 bases). Germline V CDR1 and CDR2: SGHTA, FQGNSA. The germline V and J ends were trimmed by 4 bases and 6 bases, with 15 bases remaining between them. CDR3 length equals 15 residues. CDR3 bases: TGTGCCAGCAGCTCCCAGGGGAATGCAGATGAAAAACTGTTTTTT. Protein: CASSSQGNADEKLFF.

The chain carries TRBV20-1 and TRBJ2-1; 9 positions match TRBD2. CDR1 and CDR2 from the germline V gene are DFQATT and SNEGSKA (reference sequence). This CDR3 comprises 15 residues. After removal of 3 bases from V and 2 bases from J, the junction contained 5 bases not matched to a gene. CDR3 region: CSASETSGTYNEQFF. As DNA, the CDR3 is TGCAGTGCTAGCGAGACTAGCGGAACCTACAATGAGCAGTTCTTC.

The chain links TRBV2 to TRBJ2-5; D call uncertain. The CDR3 runs to 13 residues. Trimming took 8 bases from V and 1 from J, leaving 11 bases between them. The V gene's germline CDR1 is SNHLY and CDR2 FYNNEI. CDR3 in amino acids: CASVNSRQETQYF. CDR3 DNA: TGTGCCAGCGTGAACTCCCGCCAAGAGACCCAGTACTTC.

The rearrangement links TRBV5-1 to TRBJ2-5, with D hard to call. The CDR3 contains 15 residues. V dropped 2 bases and J dropped 4 bases, with 15 bases sitting between them. Germline values: CDR1 SGHRS, CDR2 YFSETQ. The CDR3 region has the DNA TGCGCCAGCAGCTTACCAATGGGCCAAGGAGAGACCCAGTACTTC. Translation gives CASSLPMGQGETQYF.

This chain connects TRBV7-9 to TRBJ2-2; D remains ambiguous. The germline V gene has CDR1 SEHNR and CDR2 FQNEAQ (reference sequence). This CDR3 is built from 16 residues. The ends were cut back, 2 bases at V and 1 base at J, with 11 bases in the middle. CDR3 coding DNA: TGTGCCAGCAGCTTAAGATGGACGGAGAACACCGGGGAGCTGTTTTTT. Translating gives CASSLRWTENTGELFF.